This TCR beta chain was found in a study of PD-L1 blockade in urothelial cancer (dated by TCRdb to 2015 to 2018). A note on the overall study: Therapy was started at some point between 2012 and 2014 for all patients, and atezolizumab 1,200 mg was administered intravenously every 3 weeks. About 85% of the 29 patients were males with bladder-origin urothelial cancer, and about 65% of the roughly 30 reported a prior smoking history. An ECOG performance status of 0 or 1 was recorded for the patients, and 0 to 3 prior chemotherapy regimens had been received by the patients. Blood samples were analyzed at 3 weeks after treatment start (second dose) and at 6 weeks after treatment start. Blood samples gave a median of about 130,000 T cells and 80,000 to 95,000 unique TCRs, with a median clonality of approximately 0.078. The study, an exploratory multi-omic analysis, examined somatic, immune and clinical correlates of response to PD-L1 blockade with atezolizumab in urothelial cancer. Pretreatment tumor samples, along with matched peripheral blood serially collected before and after atezolizumab treatment, were subjected to TCR sequencing. Durable clinical benefit was defined as a progression-free survival longer than 6 months, and TCR features were additionally tested against progression-free survival and overall survival. In the same patients, whole exome sequencing and RNA sequencing of pretreatment tumors were performed in addition to TCR sequencing. Durable clinical benefit was achieved by nine patients and was not achieved by 20 patients. Pretreatment blood TCR-seq was available for about 30 patients, at least one posttreatment blood collection was obtained for around 25 patients, and tumor TCR-seq was available for around 25 patients.

Synthetic TCR analog templates were spiked into each PCR so that absolute template abundance could be estimated from read counts. Using the immunoSEQ assay, TCRbeta CDR3 regions were amplified from genomic DNA with bias-controlled V and J gene primers. Rearranged TCRbeta segments were sequenced at approximately 20X coverage. As for the authors' bioinformatics: Clustering was used to correct sequencing errors, and CDR3s were annotated against IMGT so that V, D and J genes could be assigned. Downstream analyses used only productive TCRbeta rearrangements, leaving out any out-of-frame or stop-codon sequences. Clonality was computed as one minus Shannon entropy normalized by the log of the number of unique productive sequences. Clones differing between time points or between blood and tumor were identified by Fisher's exact test with Benjamini-Hochberg correction at adjusted p below 0.01. Drawn from immuneACCESS, this table holds only the in-frame rearrangements with V and J called that TCRdb kept. Clones are partly lost; checked studies trace under half to an unresolved V gene and leave the rest unexplained. Clone size and the V and J calls come from that table; the DNA yielded D and trimming. For this sample the table gives 75,000 to 95,000 clones, of which more than 90% were detected only once. Jointly, the top ten make up approximately 9% of the sample.

A word on this clone: What antigen it recognizes has not been identified. The record has no base qualities; no much larger clone is one base away.

Beyond this particular receptor, the publication reports: At 3 weeks after the start of treatment, tumor-associated TCR clones in peripheral blood had expanded more in patients with durable benefit (n of about 20, p = 0.022). A pretreatment peripheral blood TCR clonality below the median was linked to improved progression-free and overall survival. Because of the small sample size (n ≈ 27) and the many exploratory analyses performed, the results are intended to be regarded as hypothesis-generating.

A total of 29 patients with locally advanced or metastatic urothelial carcinoma, treated at Memorial Sloan Kettering on a trial protocol, made up the cohort. Peripheral blood mononuclear cells were collected pretreatment and during treatment, at between 1 and 8 total time points per patient. The Qiagen DNeasy Blood extraction kit was used to purify genomic DNA from total PBMCs and tumor samples. PBMCs were collected pretreatment and during treatment, and were isolated and stored as previously described. In the germline V gene, CDR1 corresponds to LGHNA and CDR2 to YNFKEQ. CDR3 length: 17 amino acids, cysteine to phenylalanine. Only CDR3 DNA is held: 51 bases, read in frame from base 1. V lost 1 base and J lost 5 bases, and the count of bases not matched to a germline gene is 8.

Sequences were derived from PBMCs, sampled around atezolizumab (anti-PD-L1) treatment. The chain links TRBV4-2 with TRBJ2-2, with 9 bases matching TRBD1. The sequence came from a man in his 60s with urothelial cancer. The CDR3 sequence is CASSQVTGGSGTGELFF. Here is the DNA: TGTGCCAGCAGCCAAGTAACAGGGGGCAGTGGGACCGGGGAGCTGTTTTTT.